This is a list of T cell receptor beta chains from one sample in a study of blood T cells in healthy people across ages. MiXCR, applied by TCRdb to the 5' RACE reads, yields one record per CDR3 protein. The sample carries 1.5 million to 2 million distinct CDR3 sequences, roughly 27% recorded once. The specimen sequenced was blood. These receptors all come from a woman aged 25 to 45 in good health. Each CDR3 is given with its conserved first and last residue. D genes are given only for firm matches. Some rows have no size entry. The others give once, few or many, or a class for an expanded clone.

CDR3nt: TGTGCCTGGAGTTCGGGGGTTGGCTACACCTTC
CDR3aa: CAWSSGVGYTF
v_gene: TRBV30
j_gene: TRBJ1-2
d_gene: -
abundance: few

CDR3nt: TGCGCCAGCCAACACCCATTGGCTCGGCCCGTCAAGCAGTATTTT
CDR3aa: CASQHPLARPVKQYF
v_gene: TRBV5-1
j_gene: TRBJ2-3
d_gene: -
abundance: -

CDR3nt: TGCGCCAGCGGACAGGGGGCAGTTGATGAAGCTTTCTTT
CDR3aa: CASGQGAVDEAFF
v_gene: TRBV5-1
j_gene: TRBJ1-1
d_gene: TRBD1
abundance: few

CDR3nt: TGTGCCAGCATTCCGTCCGGGACAGGGGGTGAGCAGTACTTC
CDR3aa: CASIPSGTGGEQYF
v_gene: TRBV2
j_gene: TRBJ2-7
d_gene: TRBD1
abundance: -

CDR3nt: TGTGCCAGCAGCTTAGACGGACAGGACAATCAGCCCCAGCATTTT
CDR3aa: CASSLDGQDNQPQHF
v_gene: TRBV7-2
j_gene: TRBJ1-5
d_gene: TRBD1
abundance: -

CDR3nt: TGCGCCAGCAGCCTACGTCCCGGGACAGGGCGCGGAGTAGATACGCAGTATTTT
CDR3aa: CASSLRPGTGRGVDTQYF
v_gene: TRBV5-1
j_gene: TRBJ2-3
d_gene: TRBD1
abundance: -

CDR3nt: TGTGCCACCAGTGATTGGGTTCGACAGGGGGCGCGGGCCCAAGAGACCCAGTACTTC
CDR3aa: CATSDWVRQGARAQETQYF
v_gene: TRBV24-1
j_gene: TRBJ2-5
d_gene: TRBD1
abundance: -

CDR3nt: TGCAGTGCTAGCCTTTGGGGCAGGGATAGCAATCAGCCCCAGCATTTT
CDR3aa: CSASLWGRDSNQPQHF
v_gene: TRBV20-1
j_gene: TRBJ1-5
d_gene: -
abundance: -

CDR3nt: TGTGTCATCAGTGAGGGTTCCTACGAGCAGTACTTC
CDR3aa: CVISEGSYEQYF
v_gene: TRBV10-3
j_gene: TRBJ2-7
d_gene: -
abundance: -

CDR3nt: TGTGCCAGCAGCTCCGGGACAGCTGTCCAAGAGACCCAGTTCTTC
CDR3aa: CASSSGTAVQETQFF
v_gene: TRBV7-3
j_gene: TRBJ2-1
d_gene: TRBD1
abundance: -

CDR3nt: TGCGCCAGCAGCCCGGTCGAGGGCGATGAGCAGTTCTTC
CDR3aa: CASSPVEGDEQFF
v_gene: TRBV10-1
j_gene: TRBJ2-1
d_gene: -
abundance: few

CDR3nt: TGCGCCAGCAGCCCCGGGGCAGGGGTTACAGAGACCCAGTACTTC
CDR3aa: CASSPGAGVTETQYF
v_gene: TRBV5-1
j_gene: TRBJ2-5
d_gene: -
abundance: few

CDR3nt: TGCGCCAGCAGCTTGGAGCCTAGCGGCTCCTACAATGAGCAGTTCTTC
CDR3aa: CASSLEPSGSYNEQFF
v_gene: TRBV5-1
j_gene: TRBJ2-1
d_gene: TRBD2
abundance: -

CDR3nt: TGTGCCAGCAGCTTAGGTGTACTCGGGGGGGCAGATACGCAGTATTTT
CDR3aa: CASSLGVLGGADTQYF
v_gene: TRBV7-3
j_gene: TRBJ2-3
d_gene: TRBD2
abundance: few

CDR3nt: TGTGCCTGGAGTGGGGGACAGGGGCAAGGCTACACCTTC
CDR3aa: CAWSGGQGQGYTF
v_gene: TRBV30
j_gene: TRBJ1-2
d_gene: TRBD1
abundance: few

CDR3nt: TGCAGCGTTGAAATAGCTGGTCGGGGCAGGGGATACCAAGAGACCCAGTACTTC
CDR3aa: CSVEIAGRGRGYQETQYF
v_gene: TRBV29-1
j_gene: TRBJ2-5
d_gene: -
abundance: few

CDR3nt: TGTGCCGGCTCAACCTCTGGGGCCAACGTCCTGACTTTC
CDR3aa: CAGSTSGANVLTF
v_gene: TRBV14
j_gene: TRBJ2-6
d_gene: -
abundance: once

CDR3nt: TGTGCCAGCAGTGCAACGAGGGGCTCATTTGAAGCTTTCTTT
CDR3aa: CASSATRGSFEAFF
v_gene: TRBV11-2
j_gene: TRBJ1-1
d_gene: -
abundance: few

CDR3nt: TGTGCCAGCAGCAAAATGAGCGATGAGCAGTTCTTC
CDR3aa: CASSKMSDEQFF
v_gene: TRBV11-2
j_gene: TRBJ2-1
d_gene: -
abundance: few

CDR3nt: TGTGCCAGCAGCCTCGGACTAGCGGGAGTAAGCGCCGAGCAGTACTTC
CDR3aa: CASSLGLAGVSAEQYF
v_gene: TRBV27
j_gene: TRBJ2-7
d_gene: TRBD2
abundance: many

CDR3nt: TGCAGTGCTAGGAATATGGCAGGGGGACAGCCCCAGCATTTT
CDR3aa: CSARNMAGGQPQHF
v_gene: TRBV20-1
j_gene: TRBJ1-5
d_gene: TRBD1
abundance: few

CDR3nt: TGTGCCAGTTTTACCCTGGGACATAATGAAGCTTTCTTT
CDR3aa: CASFTLGHNEAFF
v_gene: TRBV6-1
j_gene: TRBJ1-1
d_gene: -
abundance: few

CDR3nt: TGCAGTGCTAGCTCGTTCGCGGAAAACATTCAGTACTTC
CDR3aa: CSASSFAENIQYF
v_gene: TRBV20-1
j_gene: TRBJ2-4
d_gene: -
abundance: few

CDR3nt: TGTGCCAGCAGCTCTTCTAGCGGGGGGAAGGACGAGCAGTACTTC
CDR3aa: CASSSSSGGKDEQYF
v_gene: TRBV7-2
j_gene: TRBJ2-7
d_gene: TRBD2
abundance: few

CDR3nt: TGCGCCAGCAGCTTGGCGGGCTATACGGGGGATACGCAGTATTTT
CDR3aa: CASSLAGYTGDTQYF
v_gene: TRBV5-1
j_gene: TRBJ2-3
d_gene: -
abundance: -

CDR3nt: TGTGCCAGCAGCCCGAGCGGGAGGGCCCTCGAGGGTGAGCAGTTCTTC
CDR3aa: CASSPSGRALEGEQFF
v_gene: TRBV7-6
j_gene: TRBJ2-1
d_gene: TRBD2
abundance: few

CDR3nt: TGCAGTGCTCGATGGGACAGGGGGGAGACCCAGTACTTC
CDR3aa: CSARWDRGETQYF
v_gene: TRBV20-1
j_gene: TRBJ2-5
d_gene: TRBD1
abundance: many

CDR3nt: TGTGCCAGCAGTCACCCCCCACAGGGGTCACAAGAGACCCAGTACTTC
CDR3aa: CASSHPPQGSQETQYF
v_gene: TRBV9
j_gene: TRBJ2-5
d_gene: TRBD1
abundance: few

CDR3nt: TGTGCCAGCAGTGAGGGACTCCGTAATACGCAGTATTTT
CDR3aa: CASSEGLRNTQYF
v_gene: TRBV2
j_gene: TRBJ2-3
d_gene: -
abundance: -

CDR3nt: TGTGCCAGCAGTACGAGGGACCGTAGCACAGATACGCAGTATTTT
CDR3aa: CASSTRDRSTDTQYF
v_gene: TRBV7-2
j_gene: TRBJ2-3
d_gene: -
abundance: many

CDR3nt: TGTGCCAGCAGCTCAGGACAGGGCATCGTAGAGACCCAGTACTTC
CDR3aa: CASSSGQGIVETQYF
v_gene: TRBV5-5
j_gene: TRBJ2-5
d_gene: TRBD1
abundance: -

CDR3nt: TGCGCCAGCAGCTTGTCGTGGGGGAGCTCCTACGAGCAGTACTTC
CDR3aa: CASSLSWGSSYEQYF
v_gene: TRBV5-1
j_gene: TRBJ2-7
d_gene: -
abundance: many

CDR3nt: TGTGCCAGCAGCTTTCGTCGAATACTAGGGATTGCAGATACGCAGTATTTT
CDR3aa: CASSFRRILGIADTQYF
v_gene: TRBV7-2
j_gene: TRBJ2-3
d_gene: -
abundance: -

CDR3nt: TGTGCCACCAGCAGAGCCCTAGCCGGGACGGACCAAGAGACCCAGTACTTC
CDR3aa: CATSRALAGTDQETQYF
v_gene: TRBV15
j_gene: TRBJ2-5
d_gene: -
abundance: -

CDR3nt: TGCAGTGTACAACAGGGGGCCCATACCTATGGCTACACCTTC
CDR3aa: CSVQQGAHTYGYTF
v_gene: TRBV20-1
j_gene: TRBJ1-2
d_gene: TRBD1
abundance: few

CDR3nt: TGTGCCAGCAGCTGGGAGGGACAGTTCTACAATGAGCAGTTCTTC
CDR3aa: CASSWEGQFYNEQFF
v_gene: TRBV5-6
j_gene: TRBJ2-1
d_gene: -
abundance: few

CDR3nt: TGCAGTGCTAGAGAATCTAGCGGGGGAAGCTCCTACAATGAGCAGTTCTTC
CDR3aa: CSARESSGGSSYNEQFF
v_gene: TRBV20-1
j_gene: TRBJ2-1
d_gene: TRBD2
abundance: many

CDR3nt: TGCGCCAGCAGTAGAGCGGGACATGGCTACACCTTC
CDR3aa: CASSRAGHGYTF
v_gene: TRBV4-1
j_gene: TRBJ1-2
d_gene: -
abundance: few

CDR3nt: TGCAGTGCGAGCAGGATTCCCTACGAGCAGTACTTC
CDR3aa: CSASRIPYEQYF
v_gene: TRBV20-1
j_gene: TRBJ2-7
d_gene: -
abundance: -

CDR3nt: TGCAGTGCTAGATCTGGGGACAGCCAAGAGACCCAGTACTTC
CDR3aa: CSARSGDSQETQYF
v_gene: TRBV20-1
j_gene: TRBJ2-5
d_gene: TRBD1
abundance: -

CDR3nt: TGTGCCAGCAGCGTGGGACTAGCGGGAGGCTATGAGCAGTTCTTC
CDR3aa: CASSVGLAGGYEQFF
v_gene: TRBV12-3/TRBV12-4
j_gene: TRBJ2-1
d_gene: TRBD2
abundance: -

CDR3nt: TGTGCCAGCACCTACCGAGACTCTGGGGCCAACGTCCTGACTTTC
CDR3aa: CASTYRDSGANVLTF
v_gene: TRBV6-6
j_gene: TRBJ2-6
d_gene: -
abundance: many

CDR3nt: TGTGCCAGCAGCCAAGAGACGGGGAGGGAAGCTTTCTTT
CDR3aa: CASSQETGREAFF
v_gene: TRBV3-1
j_gene: TRBJ1-1
d_gene: -
abundance: -

CDR3nt: TGCAGCGTGCCCGGACAGCCGGGGGGCGAGCAGTACTTC
CDR3aa: CSVPGQPGGEQYF
v_gene: TRBV29-1
j_gene: TRBJ2-7
d_gene: -
abundance: few

CDR3nt: TGTGCCAGCAGTTCGTCGGGGGGTCATACCTACGAGCAGTACTTC
CDR3aa: CASSSSGGHTYEQYF
v_gene: TRBV12-3/TRBV12-4
j_gene: TRBJ2-7
d_gene: TRBD2
abundance: -

CDR3nt: TGTGCCAGCTCACCAGGACTAGCGGGAGGGAACAATGAGCAGTTCTTC
CDR3aa: CASSPGLAGGNNEQFF
v_gene: TRBV18
j_gene: TRBJ2-1
d_gene: TRBD2
abundance: -

CDR3nt: TGTGCCAGCAGCCAGGGACAGGTTACTGAGTTGAGCGAGCAGTACTTC
CDR3aa: CASSQGQVTELSEQYF
v_gene: TRBV14
j_gene: TRBJ2-7
d_gene: TRBD1
abundance: few

CDR3nt: TGTGCCAGCAGCGGTCTAGCGGGGGGGAATTACGAGCAGTACTTC
CDR3aa: CASSGLAGGNYEQYF
v_gene: TRBV9
j_gene: TRBJ2-7
d_gene: TRBD2
abundance: -

CDR3nt: TGTGCCACCAGTGGCCGGACAGGGAGTAGCACAGATACGCAGTATTTT
CDR3aa: CATSGRTGSSTDTQYF
v_gene: TRBV24-1
j_gene: TRBJ2-3
d_gene: TRBD1
abundance: -

CDR3nt: TGTGCCATCAGGGGACTAGCGGGAGCTATGAATGAGCAGTTCTTC
CDR3aa: CAIRGLAGAMNEQFF
v_gene: TRBV10-3
j_gene: TRBJ2-1
d_gene: TRBD2
abundance: -

CDR3nt: TGTGCCAGCAGTTGGGCGGATGAGCAGTTCTTC
CDR3aa: CASSWADEQFF
v_gene: TRBV6-5
j_gene: TRBJ2-1
d_gene: -
abundance: many

CDR3nt: TGCGCCAGCAGCTCTGCGGGAGTATCCGCAGATACGCAGTATTTT
CDR3aa: CASSSAGVSADTQYF
v_gene: TRBV5-1
j_gene: TRBJ2-3
d_gene: TRBD2
abundance: -

CDR3nt: TGTGCCAGCAGCACCTATGGAGAACTGTTTTTT
CDR3aa: CASSTYGELFF
v_gene: TRBV7-2
j_gene: TRBJ1-4
d_gene: -
abundance: -